The rows below give T cell receptor beta chains drawn from one sample of a study of CD8 T cells in ankylosing spondylitis. Each CDR3 protein gets one entry after TCRdb re-called the 5' RACE reads with MiXCR. The sample has some 250,000 distinct CDR3 sequences, about 10% seen once. Material: blood, either unsorted or a sorted T cell fraction (not recorded which). The receptors stem from a male donor with ankylosing spondylitis or in good health (not recorded which). CDR3s include the opening cysteine and the closing phenylalanine or tryptophan. D genes are given only for firm matches. Size tells how often a clone was seen (once, few, many) or the class of an expanded clone, and some rows leave it out.

abundance | j_gene | v_gene | d_gene | CDR3nt | CDR3aa
many | TRBJ2-5 | TRBV20-1 | TRBD2 | TGCAGTGCTAGAGCCCTCGCGGGACTAGCGGGGGGGACTGAGACCCAGTACTTC | CSARALAGLAGGTETQYF
. | TRBJ1-1 | TRBV29-1 | . | TGCAGCGTTGTTGGGAGGAACACTGAAGCTTTCTTT | CSVVGRNTEAFF
once | TRBJ2-1 | TRBV3-1 | . | TGTGCCAGCAGCCAAAATTCTGGGCTGCCCCACAATGAGCAGTTCTTC | CASSQNSGLPHNEQFF
many | TRBJ2-1 | TRBV20-1 | TRBD1 | TGCAGTGCTAGTTCAACCGAACAGGGGGCAATTGAGCAGTTCTTC | CSASSTEQGAIEQFF
many | TRBJ2-1 | TRBV7-9 | . | TGTGCCGTCGACCCCCCGGAGGTAGCACTATACAATGAGCAGTTCTTC | CAVDPPEVALYNEQFF
. | TRBJ2-3 | TRBV5-1 | . | TGCGCCAGCAGCGACGACCCAGCACTGCCGAATAGAACAGATACGCAGTATTTT | CASSDDPALPNRTDTQYF
many | TRBJ1-1 | TRBV4-1 | . | TGCGCCAGCAGCCAAGGACAGACTGAAGCTTTCTTT | CASSQGQTEAFF
many | TRBJ1-1 | TRBV14 | TRBD1 | TGTGCCAGCAGCTCGGGACAGTTTGGCGCTGAAGCTTTCTTT | CASSSGQFGAEAFF
. | TRBJ2-2 | TRBV27 | . | TGTGCCAGCAGAGGCAGTGCGGGCGGGGAGCTGTTTTTT | CASRGSAGGELFF
many | TRBJ1-6 | TRBV20-1 | . | TGCAGTGCTAGGGAGGAGGGCAGGAGCTCACCCCTCCACTTT | CSAREEGRSSPLHF
many | TRBJ2-7 | TRBV5-1 | . | TGCGCCAGCAGCTTGGGGGAAAACCCCTACGAGCAGTACTTC | CASSLGENPYEQYF
many | TRBJ1-2 | TRBV5-1 | . | TGCGCCAGCAGGACCGGGACACCTTTTAACTATGGCTACACCTTC | CASRTGTPFNYGYTF
many | TRBJ1-1 | TRBV5-1 | . | TGCGCCAGCAGCCCCCAGGGCCCACCGGCCACTGAAGCTTTCTTT | CASSPQGPPATEAFF
many | TRBJ1-4 | TRBV5-1 | . | TGCGCCAGCAGCTTGACGTCAGCTAATGAAAAACTGTTTTTT | CASSLTSANEKLFF
many | TRBJ1-1 | TRBV7-8 | . | TGTGCCAGCAGCTTTTATAGTGGGGAGGGAAACACTGAAGCTTTCTTT | CASSFYSGEGNTEAFF
many | TRBJ1-1 | TRBV12-3/TRBV12-4 | . | TGTGCCAGCAGTTTAGCCGGGGGATTCACTGAAGCTTTCTTT | CASSLAGGFTEAFF